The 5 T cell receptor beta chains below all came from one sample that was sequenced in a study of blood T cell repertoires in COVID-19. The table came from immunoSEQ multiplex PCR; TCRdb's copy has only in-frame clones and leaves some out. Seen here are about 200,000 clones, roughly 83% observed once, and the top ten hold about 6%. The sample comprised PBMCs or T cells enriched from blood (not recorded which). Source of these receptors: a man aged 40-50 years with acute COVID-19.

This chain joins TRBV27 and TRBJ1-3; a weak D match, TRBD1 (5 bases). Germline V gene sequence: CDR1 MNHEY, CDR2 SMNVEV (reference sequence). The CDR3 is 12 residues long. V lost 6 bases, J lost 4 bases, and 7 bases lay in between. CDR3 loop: CASRRTGNTIYF. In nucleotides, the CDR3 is TGTGCCAGCAGGCGGACAGGAAACACCATATATTTT.

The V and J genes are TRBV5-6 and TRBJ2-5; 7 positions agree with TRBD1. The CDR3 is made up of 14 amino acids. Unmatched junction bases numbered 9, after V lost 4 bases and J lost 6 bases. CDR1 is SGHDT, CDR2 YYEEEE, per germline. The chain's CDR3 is CASSGTVVGKTQYF. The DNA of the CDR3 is TGTGCCAGCAGCGGGACAGTCGTGGGAAAGACCCAGTACTTC.

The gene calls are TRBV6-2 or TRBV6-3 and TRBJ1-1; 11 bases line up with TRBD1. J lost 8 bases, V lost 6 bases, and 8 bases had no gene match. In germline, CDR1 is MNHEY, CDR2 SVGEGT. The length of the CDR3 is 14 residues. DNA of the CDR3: TGTGCCAGCAGCCTTGGACAGGGGGCCGCCGAAGCTTTCTTT. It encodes CASSLGQGAAEAFF.

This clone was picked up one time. The CDR3 coding sequence is TGTGCCACCAGTGATTTTAGCGGGAGGGCCTCCAATGAGCAGTTCTTC. Amino acids: CATSDFSGRASNEQFF. The chain recombines TRBV24-1 with TRBJ2-1; 11 positions agree with TRBD2. The CDR3 has 16 residues. Germline values: CDR1 KGHDR, CDR2 SFDVKD. V shed 1 base and J 6 bases; nucleotides not matched to a gene: 4.

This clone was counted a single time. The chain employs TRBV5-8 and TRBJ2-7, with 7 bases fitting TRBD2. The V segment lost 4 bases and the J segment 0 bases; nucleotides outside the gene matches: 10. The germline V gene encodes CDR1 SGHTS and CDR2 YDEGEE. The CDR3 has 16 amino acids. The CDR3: CASSPPKGDYSYEQYF. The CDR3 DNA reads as TGTGCCAGCAGCCCGCCAAAAGGGGACTACTCCTACGAGCAGTACTTC.